Below are 32 T cell receptor beta chains sequenced from a single sample in a study of PD-1 blockade in classical Hodgkin lymphoma. After autologous stem cell transplantation all patients relapsed, and prior brentuximab vedotin exposure differed between cohorts. The repertoire was sequenced with immunoSEQ multiplex PCR; TCRdb's copy has only in-frame clones and lacks some. The sample shows about 58,000 clones, under 95% of them seen only once. The material sequenced was peripheral blood mononuclear cells (PBMCs), taken before the second cycle of nivolumab. These receptors all stem from a human donor with classical Hodgkin lymphoma.

V and J are TRBV6-1 and TRBJ2-3, with 7 bases lining up with TRBD1. The trim removed 4 bases at V and 2 bases at J, leaving 6 bases unmatched. CDR3 size: 15 residues. Per germline, CDR1 MNHNS and CDR2 SASEGT. As DNA, the CDR3 is TGTGCCAGCAGTGGTGGACAGGAACCCACAGATACGCAGTATTTT. It specifies CASSGGQEPTDTQYF.

The chain combines TRBV14 with TRBJ2-4; D gene unclear. CDR3 size: 16 residues. Trimming took 6 bases from V and 1 from J, leaving 16 bases between them. Germline V gene lookup returns CDR1 SGHDN and CDR2 FVKESK. The CDR3 nucleotides read TGTGCCAGCAGTCTCCAAGATGGTGTGGCCAAAAACATTCAGTACTTC. It encodes CASSLQDGVAKNIQYF.

As for this clone: A junction end diverges from the germline sequence, so it may reflect a read error. The gene calls are TRBV6-6 and TRBJ1-2, with D uncertain. This CDR3 is 8 amino acids long. Per germline, CDR1 MNHNY and CDR2 SVGAGI (reference sequence). Here the CDR3 reads CASGWQAF. In DNA, the CDR3 is TGTGCCAGCGGGTGGCAGGCCTTC.

The rearrangement links TRBV9 to TRBJ1-1; D gene uncertain. Germline CDR1 is SGDLS and CDR2 is YYNGEE. Trimming shortened V by 4 bases and J by 1 base, and 8 bases separated the two germline ends. The CDR3 has 13 amino acids. Written as DNA, the CDR3 is TGTGCCAGCAGCCCCCGGTGGAACACTGAAGCTTTCTTT. It is translated as CASSPRWNTEAFF.

The J gene is TRBJ1-3, the V gene TRBV5-1, with 7 bases identical to TRBD1. The CDR3 runs to 18 residues. V lost 0 bases to trimming and J lost 3 bases; unmatched junction nucleotides: 12. Germline V gives CDR1 SGHRS, CDR2 YFSETQ. DNA of the CDR3: TGCGCCAGCAGCTTGGCAACTACAGGGGAAGAGGATGGAAACACCATATATTTT. It is translated as CASSLATTGEEDGNTIYF.

The chain carries TRBV13 and TRBJ1-5, with TRBD1 identical over 7 bases. Trimming at V came to 4 bases and at J to 7 bases, leaving 7 bases not matched to a gene. The CDR3 totals 14 residues. CDR1 is PRHDT and CDR2 is FYEKMQ in the germline V gene (reference sequence). The DNA of the CDR3 is TGTGCCAGCAGCTCGGGGACAGAGGGGCAGCCCCAGCATTTT. This encodes CASSSGTEGQPQHF.

CDR3 in amino acids: CASSINQGSGANVLTF. The CDR3 region has the DNA TGTGCCAGCAGCATAAACCAGGGGTCTGGGGCCAACGTCCTGACTTTC. The chain employs TRBV7-3 and TRBJ2-6; D may be TRBD1 (6 bases). Germline-derived CDR1 and CDR2 are SGHTA and FQGTGA. Trimming cost V 5 bases and J 1 base, with 12 bases left between them. This CDR3 contains 16 residues.

The chain carries TRBV7-6 and TRBJ2-7; 8 bases map to TRBD1. The CDR3 extends over 15 amino acids. V was pared by 5 bases and J by 1 base, with 7 bases of the junction left unmatched. The germline V gene has CDR1 SGHVS and CDR2 FNYEAQ. CDR3 sequence reads: CASSRGTGNSYEQYF. CDR3 DNA sequence: TGTGCCAGCAGCCGCGGGACAGGCAATTCCTACGAGCAGTACTTC.

The chain employs TRBV5-1 and TRBJ1-2; no firm D call. The V end lost 0 bases, the J end lost 2 bases, and 8 bases lay between the germline ends. Germline V CDR1 and CDR2: SGHRS, YFSETQ. This CDR3 is 14 amino acids long. CDR3 sequence (DNA): TGCGCCAGCAGCTTGGGGCTCTACAACTATGGCTACACCTTC. It codes for CASSLGLYNYGYTF.

The gene calls are TRBV28 and TRBJ1-5, with 8 positions matching TRBD1. The CDR3 extends over 15 amino acids. The V gene end was trimmed by 6 bases and the J gene end by 4 bases; junction bases not matched to a gene: 8. Germline V lookup: CDR1 MDHEN, CDR2 SYDVKM. The DNA for the CDR3 is TGTGCCAGCAGCTCAGAACAGGGGGGGAATCAGCCCCAGCATTTT. Protein sequence: CASSSEQGGNQPQHF.

This chain connects TRBV28 to TRBJ2-7; tentatively, D is TRBD1 or TRBD2 (5 bases each). The CDR3 is made up of 15 amino acids. CDR1 is MDHEN and CDR2 is SYDVKM in the germline V gene. V was shortened by 4 bases and J by 0 bases, with 13 bases between the two germline ends. The CDR3 DNA is TGTGCCAGCAGTTCGCTGAGGGGAGTCTCCTACGAGCAGTACTTC. This codes for CASSSLRGVSYEQYF. The full variable domain, its missing parts supplied by reference TRBV28 and TRBJ2-7, is DVKVTQSSRYLVKRTGEKVFLECVQDMDHENMFWYRQDPGLGLRLIYFSYDVKMKEKGDIPEGYSVSREKKERFSLILESASTNQTSMYLCASSSLRGVSYEQYFGPGTRLTVT.

This clone was seen a single time. In nucleotides, the CDR3 is TGTGCCAGCAGTAGCCTTACCTCCTCGGGACAGGGCTTAGGTGGCTACACCTTC. Translation gives CASSSLTSSGQGLGGYTF. V and J are TRBV27 and TRBJ1-2, with TRBD1 identical over 9 bases. V lost 5 bases and J lost 7; bases outside the gene matches: 20. The CDR3 consists of 18 residues. The germline V gene has CDR1 MNHEY and CDR2 SMNVEV (reference sequence).

The rearrangement joins TRBV11-1 to TRBJ1-1, with 9 bases identical to TRBD1. The junction had 4 bases not matched to a gene; V was cut back by 5 bases and J by 3 bases. Germline V CDR1 and CDR2: SGHAT, FQDESV (reference sequence). There are 14 residues in the CDR3. The CDR3 loop is CASSPYRGHTEAFF. The CDR3 region has the DNA TGTGCCAGCAGCCCCTACAGGGGGCACACTGAAGCTTTCTTT. Based on the CDR3 plus reference TRBV11-1 and TRBJ1-1, the full variable domain is EAEVAQSPRYKITEKSQAVAFWCDPISGHATLYWYRQILGQGPELLVQFQDESVVDDSQLPKDRFSAERLKGVDSTLKIQPAELGDSAMYLCASSPYRGHTEAFFGQGTRLTVV.

The J gene is TRBJ2-1, the V gene TRBV10-2, with D possibly being TRBD2 (6 bases). Germline lookup yields CDR1 WSHSY and CDR2 SAAADI. This CDR3 region has 15 residues. V lost 4 bases to trimming and J lost 10 bases, with 20 bases between them. The CDR3: CASSGVGGKREEQFF. The CDR3 DNA reads TGCGCCAGCAGTGGGGTTGGCGGGAAGCGAGAGGAGCAGTTCTTC.

This rearrangement joins TRBV6-5 to TRBJ1-3; the D is unclear. V gave up 0 bases and J gave up 4 bases, with 10 bases separating them. There are 15 residues in the CDR3. Looked up from germline, CDR1 is MNHEY and CDR2 is SVGAGI. CDR3 in amino acids: CASSYSMVPGNTIYF. Written as DNA, the CDR3 is TGTGCCAGCAGTTACTCGATGGTCCCCGGAAACACCATATATTTT.

The chain is built from TRBV7-9 and TRBJ1-6; TRBD1 is a possible D gene (6 bases). Germline-derived CDR1 and CDR2 are SEHNR and FQNEAQ (reference sequence). V dropped 7 bases and J dropped 0 bases, with 19 bases sitting between them. This CDR3 is built from 18 residues. The CDR3, as DNA: TGTGCCAGCAACCTACAGGGAGGTGTAAGCTCCTATAATTCACCCCTCCACTTT. It yields the protein CASNLQGGVSSYNSPLHF.

The chain joins TRBV19 to TRBJ2-1; D might be TRBD1 (7 bases). Trimming removed 4 bases at V and 6 bases at J, with 16 bases between. The CDR3 consists of 15 residues. Germline V CDR1 and CDR2: LNHDA, SQIVND (reference sequence). The CDR3 coding sequence is TGTGCCAGTAGTACCATGGTTCAGGGGGGCAATGAGCAGTTCTTC. Translation: CASSTMVQGGNEQFF.

V gene TRBV7-9 combines with J gene TRBJ2-1; 10 nucleotides align to TRBD2. Looked up from germline, CDR1 is SEHNR and CDR2 is FQNEAQ (reference sequence). The junction had 7 bases not matched to a gene; V was cut back by 0 bases and J by 5 bases. There are 17 residues in the CDR3. The CDR3 reads CASSLARSSGGDNEQFF. The DNA of the CDR3 is TGTGCCAGCAGCTTAGCTCGGTCCAGCGGGGGGGACAATGAGCAGTTCTTC.

This clone is a singleton in its sample. V usage is TRBV19 and J usage is TRBJ1-2, with D maybe TRBD1 (6 bases). Looked up from germline, CDR1 is LNHDA and CDR2 is SQIVND (reference sequence). The CDR3 is 14 amino acids. V lost 5 bases and J lost 0, with 10 bases in between. The chain's CDR3 is CASSRGGANYGYTF. The CDR3 DNA follows: TGTGCCAGTAGTCGAGGGGGAGCTAACTATGGCTACACCTTC.

The genes are TRBV5-1 and TRBJ2-7; D remains unclear. The CDR3 totals 15 residues. V was shortened by 4 bases and J by 2 bases, with 16 bases between the two germline ends. The germline V gene has CDR1 SGHRS and CDR2 YFSETQ. The chain's CDR3 is CASSPNTTPTYEQYF. CDR3 in DNA: TGCGCCAGCAGCCCTAACACGACACCTACCTACGAGCAGTACTTC.

The rearrangement uses TRBV5-1 and TRBJ2-5; 11 positions agree with TRBD1. J gave up 2 bases and V 4 bases, and 4 bases lay outside the gene matches. Germline V gene sequence: CDR1 SGHRS, CDR2 YFSETQ. This CDR3 comprises 15 residues. CDR3 nucleotide sequence: TGCGCCAGCAGCACAGGGGACAGGGGGCAAGAGACCCAGTACTTC. Residues: CASSTGDRGQETQYF. Full variable domain (missing parts from reference TRBV5-1 and TRBJ2-5): KAGVTQTPRYLIKTRGQQVTLSCSPISGHRSVSWYQQTPGQGLQFLFEYFSETQRNKGNFPGRFSGRQFSNSRSEMNVSTLELGDSALYLCASSTGDRGQETQYFGPGTRLLVL.

The gene calls are TRBV7-6 and TRBJ2-7; the D gene is possibly TRBD1 (6 bases). Trimming took 3 bases from V and 2 from J, leaving 8 bases between them. The germline V gene encodes CDR1 SGHVS and CDR2 FNYEAQ. This CDR3 is 13 amino acids long. CDR3 sequence reads: CASSLDRPYEQYF. The CDR3 DNA reads as TGTGCCAGCAGCTTGGACAGACCCTACGAGCAGTACTTC.

This clone has only a few counts. The V call is TRBV27, the J call TRBJ2-2; D might be TRBD1 (5 bases). Trimming pared 8 bases from V and 4 bases from J, leaving 17 bases between. The CDR3 contains 15 residues. Looked up from germline, CDR1 is MNHEY and CDR2 is SMNVEV (reference sequence). The chain's CDR3 is CASGHLLRGTGELFF. CDR3 DNA: TGTGCCAGCGGGCATCTTCTTAGGGGCACCGGGGAGCTGTTTTTT.

A remark on this clone: Germline is not matched at one junction end, which may reflect a read error. The CDR3 DNA reads TGCGCCAGCAGCCTTAGTGGGATCTCCCACGAGCAGTACTTC. Translating gives CASSLSGISHEQYF. This chain links TRBV4-1 with TRBJ2-7; D unresolved. Germline CDR1 MGHRA, CDR2 YSYEKL. The CDR3 spans 14 residues.

The chain joins TRBV7-2 to TRBJ2-2; 13 bases are a match to TRBD2. Losses at the gene ends were 5 bases for V and 8 bases for J; bases not matched to a gene: 8. CDR3 length equals 16 residues. Germline values: CDR1 SGHTA, CDR2 FQGNSA. CDR3 nucleotides: TGTGCCAGCAGCCCTCGGACTAGCGGGAGTCGAGGGGAGCTGTTTTTT. It is translated as CASSPRTSGSRGELFF.

The chain uses TRBV19 and TRBJ1-2, with D possibly TRBD1 on 6 matching bases. This CDR3 is built from 12 residues. Trimming pared 3 bases from V and 6 bases from J, leaving 8 bases between. Germline values: CDR1 LNHDA, CDR2 SQIVND (reference sequence). The CDR3 loop is CASSIPGDGYTF. The CDR3 DNA is TGTGCCAGTAGTATCCCAGGGGATGGCTACACCTTC.

The chain combines TRBV7-3 with TRBJ2-3, with D perhaps matching TRBD2 (6 bases). Germline CDR1 reads SGHTA; CDR2 reads FQGTGA. The V end lost 1 base, the J end lost 0 bases, and 17 bases lay between the germline ends. CDR3 length equals 18 residues. CDR3 sequence: CASSLIGAARGSTDTQYF. CDR3 coding DNA: TGTGCCAGCAGCTTAATCGGGGCTGCGCGGGGTAGCACAGATACGCAGTATTTT.

Only one count was recorded for this clone. The genes are TRBV7-6 and TRBJ2-1; TRBD2 agrees at 13 bases. The CDR3 is made up of 16 amino acids. J was trimmed by 7 bases and V by 1 base; bases with no gene match: 4. CDR1 and CDR2 (germline): SGHVS, FNYEAQ. CDR3 sequence: CASSLETSGGANEQFF. CDR3 nucleotides: TGTGCCAGCAGCTTAGAAACTAGCGGGGGGGCTAATGAGCAGTTCTTC.

V is TRBV25-1 and J is TRBJ1-6, with a weak D call TRBD1 (6 bases). Trimming removed 5 bases at V and 4 bases at J, with 12 bases between. Germline assignment: CDR1 MGHDK and CDR2 SYGVNS. There are 15 residues in the CDR3. CDR3 DNA sequence: TGTGCCAGCAGTCTGGGGGGGACATATAATTCACCCCTCCACTTT. It translates to CASSLGGTYNSPLHF. The variable domain in full, completed from reference TRBV25-1 and TRBJ1-6, reads EADIYQTPRYLVIGTGKKITLECSQTMGHDKMYWYQQDPGMELHLIHYSYGVNSTEKGDLSSESTVSRIRTEHFPLTLESARPSHTSQYLCASSLGGTYNSPLHFGNGTRLTVT.

The CDR3 spells CASSLGTAGGGTDTQYF. The CDR3 DNA follows: TGTGCCAGCAGCTTGGGTACGGCGGGAGGGGGAACAGATACGCAGTATTTT. V and J are TRBV5-4 and TRBJ2-3; TRBD2 matches at 9 bases. CDR1 SGHNT and CDR2 YYREEE come from the germline V gene (reference sequence). V lost 0 bases and J lost 3; bases outside the gene matches: 8. This CDR3 comprises 17 residues.

The V gene is TRBV19, the J gene TRBJ2-1; 10 bases map to TRBD2. CDR1 and CDR2 from the germline V gene are LNHDA and SQIVND (reference sequence). This CDR3 spans 18 amino acids. The V segment lost 5 bases and the J segment 3 bases; nucleotides outside the gene matches: 13. The CDR3 DNA reads TGTGCCAGTAGTCCCGGGACTAGCGCCTATTGGGGCTACAATGAGCAGTTCTTC. Its translation: CASSPGTSAYWGYNEQFF.

The V gene is TRBV4-3, the J gene TRBJ2-7, with TRBD1 matching over 8 bases. The CDR3 consists of 17 residues. Germline V gene lookup returns CDR1 LGHNA and CDR2 YSLEER. With V trimmed by 0 bases and J by 4 bases, 11 bases remained unmatched. The CDR3 sequence is CASSQDWRQGKMYEQYF. Written as DNA, the CDR3 is TGCGCCAGCAGCCAAGATTGGAGACAGGGGAAAATGTACGAGCAGTACTTC.